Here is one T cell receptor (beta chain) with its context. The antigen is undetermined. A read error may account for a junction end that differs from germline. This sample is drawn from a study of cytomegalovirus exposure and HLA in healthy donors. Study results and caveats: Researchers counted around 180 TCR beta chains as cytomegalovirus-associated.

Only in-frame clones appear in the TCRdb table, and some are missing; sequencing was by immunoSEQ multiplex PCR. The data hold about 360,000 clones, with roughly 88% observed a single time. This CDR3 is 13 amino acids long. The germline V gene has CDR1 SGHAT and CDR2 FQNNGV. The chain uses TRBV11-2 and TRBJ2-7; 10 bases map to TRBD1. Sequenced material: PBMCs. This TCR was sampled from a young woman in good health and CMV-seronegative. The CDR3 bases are TGTGCCAGCAGCTTGGACAGGGGGAGGCCACAACCTTTC. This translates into CASSLDRGRPQPF.